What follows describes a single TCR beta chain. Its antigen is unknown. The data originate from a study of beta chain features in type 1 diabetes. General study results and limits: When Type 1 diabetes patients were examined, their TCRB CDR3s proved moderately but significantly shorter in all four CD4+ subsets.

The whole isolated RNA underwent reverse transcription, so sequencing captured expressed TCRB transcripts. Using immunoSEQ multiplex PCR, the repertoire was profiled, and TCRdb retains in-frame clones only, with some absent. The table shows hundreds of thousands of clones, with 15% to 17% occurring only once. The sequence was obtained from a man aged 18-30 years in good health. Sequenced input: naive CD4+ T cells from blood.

DNA for the CDR3: TGTGCCAGCAGGAGACAGAACACCGGGGAGCTGTTTTTT. Translation: CASRRQNTGELFF. The V call is TRBV11-1, the J call TRBJ2-2; D uncertain. This CDR3 has 13 residues. Germline CDR1 SGHAT, CDR2 FQDESV (reference sequence). V was shortened by 6 bases and J by 1 base, with 6 bases between the two germline ends.